This TCR beta chain was recorded in a study of CD8 T cells in ankylosing spondylitis. Study-wide findings and caveats: As for the disease-linked clones, they showed a CD8+ phenotype and occurred at relatively low frequencies in peripheral blood. For ankylosing spondylitis blood, a TCR beta motif of about eight highly homologous variants appeared characteristic. Significant enrichment of disease-linked clones was reportedly seen in matched ankylosing spondylitis synovial fluid.

Worth noting for this clonotype: Its antigen is currently unknown.

Libraries of TCR beta came from quantitative 5'-RACE with molecular barcodes. TCRdb itself ran the 5' RACE reads through MiXCR, one entry per CDR3 protein. The sample holds about 220,000 distinct CDR3 sequences, 7.3% seen once. Germline V gives CDR1 MNHEY, CDR2 SMNVEV (reference sequence). The CDR3 totals 18 residues. The V end lost 0 bases, the J end lost 0 bases, and 14 bases lay between the germline ends. Sequences were obtained from blood, either unsorted or a sorted T cell fraction (not recorded which). The V and J genes are TRBV27 and TRBJ2-2; D perhaps matches TRBD1 (5 bases). The source of this sequence is a male donor with ankylosing spondylitis. CDR3 in DNA: TGTGCCAGCAGTTTATCAGCCAGGGTAGTTTCGAACACCGGGGAGCTGTTTTTT. It codes for CASSLSARVVSNTGELFF.